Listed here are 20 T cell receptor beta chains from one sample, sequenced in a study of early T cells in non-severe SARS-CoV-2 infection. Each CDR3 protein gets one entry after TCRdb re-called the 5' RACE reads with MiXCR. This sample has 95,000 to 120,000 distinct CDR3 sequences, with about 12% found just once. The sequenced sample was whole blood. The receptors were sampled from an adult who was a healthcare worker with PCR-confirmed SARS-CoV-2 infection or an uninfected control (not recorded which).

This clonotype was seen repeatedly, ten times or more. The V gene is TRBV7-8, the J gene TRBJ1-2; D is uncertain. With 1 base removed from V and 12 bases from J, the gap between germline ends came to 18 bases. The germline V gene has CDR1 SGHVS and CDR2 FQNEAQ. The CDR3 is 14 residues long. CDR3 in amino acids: CASSLDSSRLRNTF. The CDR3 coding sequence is TGTGCCAGCAGCTTAGACTCGTCCAGGTTACGAAACACCTTC. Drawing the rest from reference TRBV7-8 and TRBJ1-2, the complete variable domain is GAGVSQSPRYKVAKRGQDVALRCDPISGHVSLFWYQQALGQGPEFLTYFQNEAQLDKSGLPSDRFFAERPEGSVSTLKIQRTQQEDSAVYLCASSLDSSRLRNTFGSGTRLTVV.

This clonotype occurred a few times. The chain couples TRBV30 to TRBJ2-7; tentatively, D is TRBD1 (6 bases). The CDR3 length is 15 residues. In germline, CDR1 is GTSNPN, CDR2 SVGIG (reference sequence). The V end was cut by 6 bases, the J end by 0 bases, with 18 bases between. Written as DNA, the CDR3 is TGTGCCTGCAGACAGGCACGAACGAGCTCCTACGAGCAGTACTTC. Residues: CACRQARTSSYEQYF.

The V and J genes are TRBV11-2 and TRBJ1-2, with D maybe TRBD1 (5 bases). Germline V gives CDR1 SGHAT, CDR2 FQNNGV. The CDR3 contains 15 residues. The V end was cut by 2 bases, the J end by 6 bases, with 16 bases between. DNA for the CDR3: TGTGCCAGCAGCTTACTATGGCAGGGTACGGATGGCTACACCTTC. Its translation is CASSLLWQGTDGYTF.

The CDR3: CASSAGQASYEQYF. The CDR3 nucleotides are TGCGCCAGCAGCGCAGGACAGGCATCCTACGAGCAGTACTTC. The gene calls are TRBV5-1 and TRBJ2-7; 7 bases fit TRBD1. V lost 4 bases, J lost 1 base, and 5 bases stayed unmatched. This CDR3 is 14 amino acids long. CDR1 and CDR2 from the germline V gene are SGHRS and YFSETQ.

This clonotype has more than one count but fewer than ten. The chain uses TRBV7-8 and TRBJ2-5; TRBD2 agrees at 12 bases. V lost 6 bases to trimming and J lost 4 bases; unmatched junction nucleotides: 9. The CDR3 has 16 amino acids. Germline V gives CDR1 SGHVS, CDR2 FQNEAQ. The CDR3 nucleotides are TGTGCCAGCAGTTCTCTAGCGGGGGGGCCGGGAGAGACCCAGTACTTC. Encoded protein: CASSSLAGGPGETQYF.

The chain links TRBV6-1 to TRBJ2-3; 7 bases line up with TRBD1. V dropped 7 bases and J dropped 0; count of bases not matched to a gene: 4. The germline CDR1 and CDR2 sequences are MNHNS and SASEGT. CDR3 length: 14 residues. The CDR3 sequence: CASKQGFSTDTQYF. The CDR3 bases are TGTGCCAGCAAACAGGGGTTTAGCACAGATACGCAGTATTTT.

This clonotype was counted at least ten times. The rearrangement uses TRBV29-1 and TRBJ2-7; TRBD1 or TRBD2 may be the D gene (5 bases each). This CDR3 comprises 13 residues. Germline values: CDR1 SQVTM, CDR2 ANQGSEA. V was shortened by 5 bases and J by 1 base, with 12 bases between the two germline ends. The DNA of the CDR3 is TGCAGCGTTCGGGACGCTGATTCCTACGAGCAGTACTTC. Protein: CSVRDADSYEQYF.

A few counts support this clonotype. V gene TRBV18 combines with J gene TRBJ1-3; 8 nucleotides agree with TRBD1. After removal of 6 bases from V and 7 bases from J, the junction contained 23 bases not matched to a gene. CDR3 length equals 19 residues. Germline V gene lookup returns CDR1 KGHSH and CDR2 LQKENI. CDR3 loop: CASSGDRSLTGGLENTIYF. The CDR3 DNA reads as TGTGCCAGCTCTGGGGACCGATCCCTCACAGGGGGTCTGGAGAACACCATATATTTT.

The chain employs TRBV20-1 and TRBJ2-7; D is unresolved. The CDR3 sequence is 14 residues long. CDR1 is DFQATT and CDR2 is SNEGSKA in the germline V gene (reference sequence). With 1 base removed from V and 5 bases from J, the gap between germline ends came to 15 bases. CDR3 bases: TGCAGTGCTAGAGCACCCGTCCCTATAGACGAGCAGTACTTC. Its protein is CSARAPVPIDEQYF.

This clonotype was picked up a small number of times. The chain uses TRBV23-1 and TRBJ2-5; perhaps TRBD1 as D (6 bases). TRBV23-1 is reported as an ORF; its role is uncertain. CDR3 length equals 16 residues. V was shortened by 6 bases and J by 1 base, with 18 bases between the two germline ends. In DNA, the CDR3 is TGCGCCAGCAGCCCCTGGGGGCCACGGGGCCAAGAGACCCAGTACTTC. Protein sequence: CASSPWGPRGQETQYF.

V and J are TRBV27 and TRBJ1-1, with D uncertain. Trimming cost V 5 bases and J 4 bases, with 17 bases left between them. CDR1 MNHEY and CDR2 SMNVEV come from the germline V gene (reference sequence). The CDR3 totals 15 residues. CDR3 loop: CASSPAPVLFTEAFF. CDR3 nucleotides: TGTGCCAGCAGTCCAGCCCCGGTTCTTTTCACTGAAGCTTTCTTT.

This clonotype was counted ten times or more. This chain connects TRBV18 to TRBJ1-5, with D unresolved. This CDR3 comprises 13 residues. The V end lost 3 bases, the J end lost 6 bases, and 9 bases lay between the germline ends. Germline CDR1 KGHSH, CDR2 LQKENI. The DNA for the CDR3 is TGTGCCAGCTCACCGGAGTACTTTCAGCCCCAGCATTTT. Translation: CASSPEYFQPQHF. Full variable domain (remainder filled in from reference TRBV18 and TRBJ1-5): NAGVMQNPRHLVRRRGQEARLRCSPMKGHSHVYWYRQLPEEGLKFMVYLQKENIIDESGMPKERFSAEFPKEGPSILRIQQVVRGDSAAYFCASSPEYFQPQHFGDGTRLSIL.

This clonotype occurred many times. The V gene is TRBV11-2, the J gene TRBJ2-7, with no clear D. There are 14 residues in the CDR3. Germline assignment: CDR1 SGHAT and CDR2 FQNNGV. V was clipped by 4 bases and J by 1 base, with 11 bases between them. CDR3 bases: TGTGCCAGCAGCTGGGAATCGACTTCCTACGAGCAGTACTTC. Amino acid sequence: CASSWESTSYEQYF.

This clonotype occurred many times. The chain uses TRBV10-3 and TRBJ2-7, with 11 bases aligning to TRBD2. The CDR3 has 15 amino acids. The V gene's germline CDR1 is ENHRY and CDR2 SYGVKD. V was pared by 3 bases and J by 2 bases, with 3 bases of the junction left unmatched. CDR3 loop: CAISDPTSGTYEQYF. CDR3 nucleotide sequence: TGTGCCATCAGTGACCCGACTAGCGGGACCTACGAGCAGTACTTC.

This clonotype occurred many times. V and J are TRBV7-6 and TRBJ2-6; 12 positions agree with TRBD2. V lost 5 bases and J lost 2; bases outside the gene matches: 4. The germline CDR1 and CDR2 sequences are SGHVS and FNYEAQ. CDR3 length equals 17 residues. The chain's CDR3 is CASSPLAGGTGANVLTF. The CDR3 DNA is TGTGCCAGCAGCCCTCTAGCGGGAGGGACTGGGGCCAACGTCCTGACTTTC.

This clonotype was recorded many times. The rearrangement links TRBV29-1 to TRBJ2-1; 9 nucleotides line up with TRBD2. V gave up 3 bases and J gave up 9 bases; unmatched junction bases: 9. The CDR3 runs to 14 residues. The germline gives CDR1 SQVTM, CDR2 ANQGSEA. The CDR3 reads CSVDASGIFGEQFF. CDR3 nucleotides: TGCAGCGTTGATGCTAGCGGGATTTTCGGTGAGCAGTTCTTC.

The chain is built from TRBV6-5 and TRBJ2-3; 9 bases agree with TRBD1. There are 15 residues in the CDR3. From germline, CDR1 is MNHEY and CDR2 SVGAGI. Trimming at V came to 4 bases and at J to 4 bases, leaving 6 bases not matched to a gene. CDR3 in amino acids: CASSSYRGRADTQYF. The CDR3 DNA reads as TGTGCCAGCAGTTCATACAGGGGGCGCGCAGATACGCAGTATTTT.

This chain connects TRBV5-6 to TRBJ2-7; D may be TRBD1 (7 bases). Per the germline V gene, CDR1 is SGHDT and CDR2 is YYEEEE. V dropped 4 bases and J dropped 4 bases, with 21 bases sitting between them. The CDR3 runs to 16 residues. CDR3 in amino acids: CASSAGPGGIQYEQYF. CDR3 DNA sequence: TGTGCCAGCAGCGCGGGCCCAGGGGGGATACAATACGAGCAGTACTTC.

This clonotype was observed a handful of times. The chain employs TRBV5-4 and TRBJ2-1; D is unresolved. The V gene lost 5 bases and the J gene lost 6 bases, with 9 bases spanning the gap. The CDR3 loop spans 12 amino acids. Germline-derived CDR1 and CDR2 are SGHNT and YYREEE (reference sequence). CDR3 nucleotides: TGTGCCAGCAGTTCCTTCGGCAATGAGCAGTTCTTC. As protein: CASSSFGNEQFF.

As DNA, the CDR3 is TGTGCCAGCAGCCCAATCTTCTCCTACGAGCAGTACTTC. Its protein is CASSPIFSYEQYF. This chain joins TRBV27 and TRBJ2-7; D is unresolved. Trimming took off 6 bases at V and 0 bases at J, with 9 bases between the two ends. This CDR3 spans 13 amino acids. Germline values: CDR1 MNHEY, CDR2 SMNVEV (reference sequence).